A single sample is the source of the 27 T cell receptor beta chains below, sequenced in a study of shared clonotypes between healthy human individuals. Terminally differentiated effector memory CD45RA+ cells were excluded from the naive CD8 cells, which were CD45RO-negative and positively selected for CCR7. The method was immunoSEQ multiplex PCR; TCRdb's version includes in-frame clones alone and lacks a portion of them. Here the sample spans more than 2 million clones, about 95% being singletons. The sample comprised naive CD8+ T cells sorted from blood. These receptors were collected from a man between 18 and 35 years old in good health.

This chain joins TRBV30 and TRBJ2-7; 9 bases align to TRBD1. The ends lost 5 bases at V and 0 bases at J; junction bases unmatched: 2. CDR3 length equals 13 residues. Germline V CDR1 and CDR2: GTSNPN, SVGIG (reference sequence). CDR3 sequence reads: CAWGTGPSYEQYF. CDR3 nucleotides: TGTGCCTGGGGGACAGGGCCCTCCTACGAGCAGTACTTC.

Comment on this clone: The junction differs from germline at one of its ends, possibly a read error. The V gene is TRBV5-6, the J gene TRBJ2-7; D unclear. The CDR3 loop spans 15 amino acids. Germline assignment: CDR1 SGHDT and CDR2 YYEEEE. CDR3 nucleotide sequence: TGTGCCAGCAGCTTGGGCCTCCCCCTCTCCGACGAGCAGTACTTC. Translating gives CASSLGLPLSDEQYF.

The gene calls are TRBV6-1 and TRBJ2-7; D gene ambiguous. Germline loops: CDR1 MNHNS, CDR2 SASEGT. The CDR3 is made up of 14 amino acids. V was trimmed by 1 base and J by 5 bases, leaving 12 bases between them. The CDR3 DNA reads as TGTGCCAGCAGTGAAGAGACGGCTGCCGACGAGCAGTACTTC. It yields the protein CASSEETAADEQYF.

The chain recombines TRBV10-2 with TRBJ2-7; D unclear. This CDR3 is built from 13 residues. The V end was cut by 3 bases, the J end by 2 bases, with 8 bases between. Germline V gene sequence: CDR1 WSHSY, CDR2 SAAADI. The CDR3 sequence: CASSEENPYEQYF. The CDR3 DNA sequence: TGCGCCAGCAGTGAAGAGAATCCCTACGAGCAGTACTTC.

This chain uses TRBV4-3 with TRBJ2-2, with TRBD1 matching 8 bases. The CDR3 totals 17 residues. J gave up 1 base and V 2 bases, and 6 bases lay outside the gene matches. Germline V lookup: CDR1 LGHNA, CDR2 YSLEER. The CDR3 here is CASSQPTDRVNTGELFF. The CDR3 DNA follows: TGCGCCAGCAGCCAACCAACGGACAGGGTGAACACCGGGGAGCTGTTTTTT.

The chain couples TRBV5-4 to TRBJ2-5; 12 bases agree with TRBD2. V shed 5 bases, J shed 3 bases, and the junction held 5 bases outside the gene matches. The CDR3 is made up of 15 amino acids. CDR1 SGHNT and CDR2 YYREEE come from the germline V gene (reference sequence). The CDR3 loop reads CASRAWTSGEETQYF. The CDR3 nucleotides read TGTGCCAGCAGAGCCTGGACTAGCGGGGAAGAGACCCAGTACTTC.

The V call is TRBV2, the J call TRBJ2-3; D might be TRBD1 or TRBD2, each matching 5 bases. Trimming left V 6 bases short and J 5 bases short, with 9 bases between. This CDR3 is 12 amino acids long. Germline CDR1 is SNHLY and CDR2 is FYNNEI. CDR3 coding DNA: TGTGCCAGCAGCGGGACGGTAGATACGCAGTATTTT. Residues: CASSGTVDTQYF.

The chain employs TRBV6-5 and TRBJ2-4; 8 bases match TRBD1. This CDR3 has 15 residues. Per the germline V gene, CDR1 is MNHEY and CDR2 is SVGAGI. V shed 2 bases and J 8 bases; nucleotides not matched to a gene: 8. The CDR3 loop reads CASSYGQGAMDIQYF. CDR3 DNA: TGTGCCAGCAGTTACGGGCAGGGGGCGATGGACATTCAGTACTTC.

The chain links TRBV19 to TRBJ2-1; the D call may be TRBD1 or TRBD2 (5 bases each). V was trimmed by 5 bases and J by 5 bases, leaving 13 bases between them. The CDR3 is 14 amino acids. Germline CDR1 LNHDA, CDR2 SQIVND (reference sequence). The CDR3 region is CASSDSWDHNEQFF. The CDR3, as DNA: TGTGCCAGTAGTGATAGCTGGGACCACAATGAGCAGTTCTTC. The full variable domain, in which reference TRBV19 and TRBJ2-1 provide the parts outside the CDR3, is DGGITQSPKYLFRKEGQNVTLSCEQNLNHDAMYWYRQDPGQGLRLIYYSQIVNDFQKGDIAEGYSVSREKKESFPLTVTSAQKNPTAFYLCASSDSWDHNEQFFGPGTRLTVL.

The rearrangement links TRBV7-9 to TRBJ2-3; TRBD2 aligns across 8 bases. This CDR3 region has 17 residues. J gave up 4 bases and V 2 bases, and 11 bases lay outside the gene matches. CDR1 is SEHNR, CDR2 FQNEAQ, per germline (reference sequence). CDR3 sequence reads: CASSLTEAGEGPDTQYF. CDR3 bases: TGTGCCAGCAGCTTAACGGAAGCGGGAGAGGGGCCAGATACGCAGTATTTT.

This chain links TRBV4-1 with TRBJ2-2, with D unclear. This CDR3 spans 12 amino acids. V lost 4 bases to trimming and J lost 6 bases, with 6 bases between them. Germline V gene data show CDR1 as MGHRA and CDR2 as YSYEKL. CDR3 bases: TGCGCCAGCAGCCGGGTGCCCGGGGAGCTGTTTTTT. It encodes CASSRVPGELFF.

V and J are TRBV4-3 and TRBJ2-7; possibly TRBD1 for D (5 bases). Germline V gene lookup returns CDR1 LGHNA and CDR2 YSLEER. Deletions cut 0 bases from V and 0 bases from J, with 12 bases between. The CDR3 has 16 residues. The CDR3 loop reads CASSQEHRDSSYEQYF. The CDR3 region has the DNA TGCGCCAGCAGCCAAGAGCACCGAGACAGCTCCTACGAGCAGTACTTC.

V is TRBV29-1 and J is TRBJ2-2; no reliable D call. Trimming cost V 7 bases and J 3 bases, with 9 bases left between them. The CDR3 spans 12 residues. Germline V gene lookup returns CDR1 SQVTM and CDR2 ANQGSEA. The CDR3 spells CSADSDTGELFF. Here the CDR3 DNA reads TGCAGCGCCGACTCGGACACCGGGGAGCTGTTTTTT.

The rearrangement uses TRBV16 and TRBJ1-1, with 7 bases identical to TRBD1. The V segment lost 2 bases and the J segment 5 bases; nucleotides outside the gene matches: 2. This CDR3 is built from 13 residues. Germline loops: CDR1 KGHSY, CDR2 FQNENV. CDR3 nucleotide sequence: TGTGCCAGCAGCCAAGACAGGGAGACTGAAGCTTTCTTT. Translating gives CASSQDRETEAFF.

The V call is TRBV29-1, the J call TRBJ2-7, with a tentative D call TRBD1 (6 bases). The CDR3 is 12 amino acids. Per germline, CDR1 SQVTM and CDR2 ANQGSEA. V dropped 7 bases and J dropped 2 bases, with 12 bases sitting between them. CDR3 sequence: CSAIWDTYEQYF. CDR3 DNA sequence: TGCAGCGCCATTTGGGACACCTACGAGCAGTACTTC.

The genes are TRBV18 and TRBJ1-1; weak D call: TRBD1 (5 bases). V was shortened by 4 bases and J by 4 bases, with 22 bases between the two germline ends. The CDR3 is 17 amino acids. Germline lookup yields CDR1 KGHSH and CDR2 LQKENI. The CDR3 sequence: CASSRRRSKFQGTEAFF. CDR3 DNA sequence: TGTGCCAGCTCACGTAGAAGGTCTAAATTCCAGGGCACTGAAGCTTTCTTT.

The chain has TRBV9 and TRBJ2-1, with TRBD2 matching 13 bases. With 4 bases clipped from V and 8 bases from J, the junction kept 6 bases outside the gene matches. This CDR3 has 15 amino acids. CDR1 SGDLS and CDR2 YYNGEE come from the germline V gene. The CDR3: CASSYTSGREDEQFF. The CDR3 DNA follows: TGTGCCAGCAGCTACACTAGCGGGAGGGAGGATGAGCAGTTCTTC.

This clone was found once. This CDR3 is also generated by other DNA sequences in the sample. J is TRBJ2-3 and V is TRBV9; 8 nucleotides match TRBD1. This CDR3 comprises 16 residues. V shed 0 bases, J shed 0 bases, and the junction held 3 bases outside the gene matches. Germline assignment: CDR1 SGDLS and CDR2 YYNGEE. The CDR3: CASSVEAGGSTDTQYF. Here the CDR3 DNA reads TGTGCCAGCAGCGTAGAGGCAGGGGGCAGCACAGATACGCAGTATTTT. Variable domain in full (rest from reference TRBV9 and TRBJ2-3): DSGVTQTPKHLITATGQRVTLRCSPRSGDLSVYWYQQSLDQGLQFLIQYYNGEERAKGNILERFSAQQFPDLHSELNLSSLELGDSALYFCASSVEAGGSTDTQYFGPGTRLTVL.

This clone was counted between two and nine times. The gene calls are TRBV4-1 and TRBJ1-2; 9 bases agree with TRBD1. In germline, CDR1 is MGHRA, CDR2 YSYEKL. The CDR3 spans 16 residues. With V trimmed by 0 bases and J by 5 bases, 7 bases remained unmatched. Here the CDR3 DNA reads TGCGCCAGCAGCCAAGATGGTGGGGGGACAGGGTATGGCTACACCTTC. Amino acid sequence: CASSQDGGGTGYGYTF.

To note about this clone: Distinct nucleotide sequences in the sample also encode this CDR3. CDR3 sequence: CASSSTNTEAFF. The CDR3 region has the DNA TGTGCCAGCAGTTCTACGAACACTGAAGCTTTCTTT. This rearrangement joins TRBV28 to TRBJ1-1, with D uncertain. Germline V CDR1 and CDR2: MDHEN, SYDVKM. Deletions cut 4 bases from V and 1 base from J, with 4 bases between. CDR3 length equals 12 residues. Together with reference TRBV28 and TRBJ1-1, the CDR3 gives the full variable domain: DVKVTQSSRYLVKRTGEKVFLECVQDMDHENMFWYRQDPGLGLRLIYFSYDVKMKEKGDIPEGYSVSREKKERFSLILESASTNQTSMYLCASSSTNTEAFFGQGTRLTVV.

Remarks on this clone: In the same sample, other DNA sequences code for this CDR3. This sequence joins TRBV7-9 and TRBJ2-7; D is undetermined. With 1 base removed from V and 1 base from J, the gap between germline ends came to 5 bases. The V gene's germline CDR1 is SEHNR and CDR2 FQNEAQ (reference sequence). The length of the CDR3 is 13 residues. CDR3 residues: CASSLVLSYEQYF. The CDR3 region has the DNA TGTGCCAGCAGCTTAGTTTTATCCTACGAGCAGTACTTC.

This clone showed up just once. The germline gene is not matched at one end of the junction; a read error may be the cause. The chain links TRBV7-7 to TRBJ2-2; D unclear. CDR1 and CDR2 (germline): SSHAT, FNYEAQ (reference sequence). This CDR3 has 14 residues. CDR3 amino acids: CASTFRELTGELFF. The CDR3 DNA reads TGTGCTAGCACCTTTAGGGAATTAACCGGGGAGCTGTTTTTT.

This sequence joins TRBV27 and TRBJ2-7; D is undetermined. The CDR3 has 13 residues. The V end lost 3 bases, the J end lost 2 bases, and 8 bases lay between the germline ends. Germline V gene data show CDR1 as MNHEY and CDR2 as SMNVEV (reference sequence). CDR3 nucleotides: TGTGCCAGCAGTTTTAAGTATGCCTACGAGCAGTACTTC. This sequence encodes CASSFKYAYEQYF.

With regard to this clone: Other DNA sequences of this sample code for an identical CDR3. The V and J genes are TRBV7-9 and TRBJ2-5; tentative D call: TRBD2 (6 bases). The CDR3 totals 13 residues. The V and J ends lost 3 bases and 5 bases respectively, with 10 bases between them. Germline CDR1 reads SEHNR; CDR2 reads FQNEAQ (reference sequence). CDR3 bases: TGTGCCAGCAGCTTCGGGGGTGAGGAGACCCAGTACTTC. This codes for CASSFGGEETQYF.

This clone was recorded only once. The CDR3 here is CASSFAGGANEQYF. The CDR3 DNA follows: TGTGCCAGCAGCTTCGCAGGTGGCGCGAACGAGCAGTACTTC. This chain connects TRBV11-2 to TRBJ2-7; D is undetermined. The CDR3 extends over 14 amino acids. The germline V and J ends were trimmed by 3 bases and 5 bases, with 14 bases remaining between them. CDR1 SGHAT and CDR2 FQNNGV come from the germline V gene.

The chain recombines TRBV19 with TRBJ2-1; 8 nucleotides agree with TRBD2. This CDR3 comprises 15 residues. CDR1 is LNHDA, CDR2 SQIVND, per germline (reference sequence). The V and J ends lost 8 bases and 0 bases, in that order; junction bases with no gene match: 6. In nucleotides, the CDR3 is TGTGCCAGTGGTTTGAGCGGGAGCTCCTACAATGAGCAGTTCTTC. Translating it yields CASGLSGSSYNEQFF.

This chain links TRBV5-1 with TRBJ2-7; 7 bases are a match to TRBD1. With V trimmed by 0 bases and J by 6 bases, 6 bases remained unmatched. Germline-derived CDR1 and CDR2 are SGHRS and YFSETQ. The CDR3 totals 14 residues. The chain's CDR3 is CASSLVPGGSEQYF. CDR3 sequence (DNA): TGCGCCAGCAGCTTGGTTCCAGGGGGTTCCGAGCAGTACTTC.